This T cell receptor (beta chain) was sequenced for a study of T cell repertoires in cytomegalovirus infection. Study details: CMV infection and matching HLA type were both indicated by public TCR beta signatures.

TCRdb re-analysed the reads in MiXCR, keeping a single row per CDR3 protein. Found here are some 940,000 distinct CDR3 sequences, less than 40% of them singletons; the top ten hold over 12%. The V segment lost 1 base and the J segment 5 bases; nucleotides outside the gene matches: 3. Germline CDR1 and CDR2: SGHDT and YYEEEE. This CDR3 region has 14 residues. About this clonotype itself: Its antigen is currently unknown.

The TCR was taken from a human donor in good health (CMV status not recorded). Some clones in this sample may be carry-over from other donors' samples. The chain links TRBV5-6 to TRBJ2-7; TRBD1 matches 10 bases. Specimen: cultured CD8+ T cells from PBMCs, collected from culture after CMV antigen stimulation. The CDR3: CASSLPGQGNEQYV. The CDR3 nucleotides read TGTGCCAGCAGCTTGCCGGGACAGGGGAACGAGCAGTACGTC.